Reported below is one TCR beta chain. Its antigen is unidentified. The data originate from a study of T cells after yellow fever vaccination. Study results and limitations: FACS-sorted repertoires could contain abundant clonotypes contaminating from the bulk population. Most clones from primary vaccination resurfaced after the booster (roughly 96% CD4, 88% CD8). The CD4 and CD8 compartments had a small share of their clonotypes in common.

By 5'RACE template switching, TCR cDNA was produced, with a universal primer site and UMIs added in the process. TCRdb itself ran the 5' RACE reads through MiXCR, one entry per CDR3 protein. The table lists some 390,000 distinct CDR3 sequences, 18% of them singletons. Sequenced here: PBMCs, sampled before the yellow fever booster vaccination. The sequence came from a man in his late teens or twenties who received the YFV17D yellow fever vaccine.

The CDR3 sequence is CASLIRNTGELFF. CDR3 in DNA: TGTGCCAGCCTCATTAGAAACACCGGGGAGCTGTTTTTT. The chain couples TRBV6-6 to TRBJ2-2, with unresolved D. With 8 bases removed from V and 2 bases from J, the gap between germline ends came to 9 bases. Germline CDR1 MNHNY, CDR2 SVGAGI (reference sequence). This CDR3 spans 13 amino acids.